This note documents a single T cell receptor (beta chain) sequence. Method: immunoSEQ multiplex PCR; TCRdb's copy keeps in-frame clones and lacks some. Found here are roughly 150,000 clones, around nine tenths of them singletons; the top ten hold around 5.4%. The data belong to a study of T cell responses to AZD1222 COVID-19 vaccine. Specimen: peripheral blood, collected on day 0 of AZD1222 vaccination. The origin of this receptor is an adult in good health.

The CDR3 here is CASNTRETQYF. The CDR3 bases are TGTGCCAGCAACACTAGAGAGACCCAGTACTTC. This chain uses TRBV28 with TRBJ2-5, with D perhaps TRBD2 (5 bases). The CDR3 is 11 amino acids. Trimming stripped 7 bases from V and 4 bases from J, with 7 bases between. Germline V gene sequence: CDR1 MDHEN, CDR2 SYDVKM.